This T cell receptor beta chain was sequenced in a study of T cell responses to AZD1222 COVID-19 vaccine. Study information: Pooling was applied to second doses at about 4 or about 12 weeks.

Note on this clone: Its antigen is still unknown.

Using immunoSEQ multiplex PCR, the repertoire was profiled, and TCRdb retains in-frame clones only, with some absent. The table records around 160,000 clones, roughly 92% of them present only once. Study findings and constraints: Only 5 or 6 individuals given AZD1222 were seropositive at baseline. Clonal diversity was possibly underestimated, and the donors were mostly white British, with more females. Two AZD1222 doses significantly raised spike-specific TCR breadth and depth over controls.

Germline loops: CDR1 MNHEY, CDR2 SVGAGI. The ends were cut back, 4 bases at V and 9 bases at J, with 19 bases in the middle. The CDR3 is 16 amino acids. The sequences come from peripheral blood, collected on day 0 of AZD1222 vaccination. This receptor was taken from an adult in good health. The gene calls are TRBV6-5 and TRBJ1-6, with D perhaps TRBD1 (6 bases). The CDR3, as DNA: TGTGCCAGCAGTTCCTCACAGGGAGAAGACGGTTCACCCCTCCACTTT. It specifies CASSSSQGEDGSPLHF.